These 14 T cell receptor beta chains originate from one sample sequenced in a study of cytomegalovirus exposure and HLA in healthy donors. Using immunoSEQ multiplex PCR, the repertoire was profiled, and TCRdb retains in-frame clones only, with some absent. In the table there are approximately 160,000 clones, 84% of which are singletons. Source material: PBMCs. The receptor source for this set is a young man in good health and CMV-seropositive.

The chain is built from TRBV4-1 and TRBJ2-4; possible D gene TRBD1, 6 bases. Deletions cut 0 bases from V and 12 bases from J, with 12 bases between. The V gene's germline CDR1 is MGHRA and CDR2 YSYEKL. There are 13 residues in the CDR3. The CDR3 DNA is TGCGCCAGCAGCCAAGATCAGGGGACCCATCAGTACTTC. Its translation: CASSQDQGTHQYF.

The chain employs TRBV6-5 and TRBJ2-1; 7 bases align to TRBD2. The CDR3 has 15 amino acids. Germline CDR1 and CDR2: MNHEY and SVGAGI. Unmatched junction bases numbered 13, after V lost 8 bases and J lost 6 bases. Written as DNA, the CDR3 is TGTGCCAGCCGGGACTACGGTGGGTCTGGCAATGAGCAGTTCTTC. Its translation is CASRDYGGSGNEQFF.

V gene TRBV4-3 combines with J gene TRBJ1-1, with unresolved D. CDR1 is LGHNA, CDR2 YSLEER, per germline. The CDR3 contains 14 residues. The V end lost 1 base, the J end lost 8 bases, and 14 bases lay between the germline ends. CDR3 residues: CASSQGREAHEAFF. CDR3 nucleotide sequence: TGCGCCAGCAGCCAAGGTCGGGAGGCCCACGAAGCTTTCTTT.

The DNA of the CDR3 is TGTGCCAGCAGCTCCGGACAGGATAATTCACCCCTCCACTTT. It specifies CASSSGQDNSPLHF. The V gene is TRBV6-5, the J gene TRBJ1-6; 7 bases match TRBD1. Trimming removed 6 bases from V and 5 bases from J; junction bases left unmatched: 4. Germline lookup yields CDR1 MNHEY and CDR2 SVGAGI. CDR3 length: 14 amino acids.

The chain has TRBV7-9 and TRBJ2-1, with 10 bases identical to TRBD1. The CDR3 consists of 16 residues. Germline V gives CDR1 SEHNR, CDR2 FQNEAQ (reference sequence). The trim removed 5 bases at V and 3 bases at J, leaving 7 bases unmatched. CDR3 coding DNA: TGTGCCAGCAGCCTCAAGGACAGGGGGATCTACAATGAGCAGTTCTTC. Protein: CASSLKDRGIYNEQFF.

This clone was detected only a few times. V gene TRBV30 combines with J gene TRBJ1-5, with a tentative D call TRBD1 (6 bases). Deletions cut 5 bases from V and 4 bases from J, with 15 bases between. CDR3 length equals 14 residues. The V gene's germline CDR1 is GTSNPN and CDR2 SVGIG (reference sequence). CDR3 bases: TGTGCCTGGGGGGGCCTTGATCTTAATCAGCCCCAGCATTTT. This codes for CAWGGLDLNQPQHF.

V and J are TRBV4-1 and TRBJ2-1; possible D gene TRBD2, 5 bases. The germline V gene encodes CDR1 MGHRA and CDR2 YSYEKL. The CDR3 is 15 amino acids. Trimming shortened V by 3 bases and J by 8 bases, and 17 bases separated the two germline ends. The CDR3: CASSQRGIRWDEQFF. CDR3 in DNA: TGCGCCAGCAGCCAGAGAGGGATAAGGTGGGATGAGCAGTTCTTC.

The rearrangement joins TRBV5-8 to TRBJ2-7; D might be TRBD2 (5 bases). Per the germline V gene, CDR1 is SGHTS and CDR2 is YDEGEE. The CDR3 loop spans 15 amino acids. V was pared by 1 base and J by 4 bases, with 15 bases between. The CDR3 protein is CASSLYSGGRYEQYF. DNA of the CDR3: TGTGCCAGCAGCTTGTATTCTGGAGGTCGATACGAGCAGTACTTC.

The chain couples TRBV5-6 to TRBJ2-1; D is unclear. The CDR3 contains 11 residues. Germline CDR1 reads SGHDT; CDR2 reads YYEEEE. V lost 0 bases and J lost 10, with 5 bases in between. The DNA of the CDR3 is TGTGCCAGCAGCTTGGGGCGGGAGCAGTTCTTC. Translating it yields CASSLGREQFF.

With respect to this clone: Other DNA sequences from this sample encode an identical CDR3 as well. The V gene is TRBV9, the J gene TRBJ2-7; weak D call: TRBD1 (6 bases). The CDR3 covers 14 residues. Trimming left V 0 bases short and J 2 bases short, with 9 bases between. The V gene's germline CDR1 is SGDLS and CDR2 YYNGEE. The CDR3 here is CASSVGQVPYEQYF. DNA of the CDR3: TGTGCCAGCAGCGTAGGACAGGTACCCTACGAGCAGTACTTC.

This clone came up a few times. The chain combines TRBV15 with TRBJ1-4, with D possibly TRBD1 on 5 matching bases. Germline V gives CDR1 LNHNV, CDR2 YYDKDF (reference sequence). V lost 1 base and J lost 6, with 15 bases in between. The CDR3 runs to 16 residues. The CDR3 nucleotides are TGTGCCACCAGCAGAGTGGTTGGGGGAGGATATGAAAAACTGTTTTTT. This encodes CATSRVVGGGYEKLFF. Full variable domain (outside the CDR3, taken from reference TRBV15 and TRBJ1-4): DAMVIQNPRYQVTQFGKPVTLSCSQTLNHNVMYWYQQKSSQAPKLLFHYYDKDFNNEADTPDNFQSRRPNTSFCFLDIRSPGLGDTAMYLCATSRVVGGGYEKLFFGSGTQLSVL.

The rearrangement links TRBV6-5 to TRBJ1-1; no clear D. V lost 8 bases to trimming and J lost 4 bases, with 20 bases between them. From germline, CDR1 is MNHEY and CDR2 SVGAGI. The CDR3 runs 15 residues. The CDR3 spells CASRAEARRSTEAFF. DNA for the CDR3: TGTGCCAGCCGAGCGGAGGCTCGGAGGAGCACTGAAGCTTTCTTT.

The CDR3 here is CASSHLMTSGLSTDTQYF. The CDR3 DNA is TGTGCCAGCAGTCACCTCATGACTAGCGGATTAAGCACAGATACGCAGTATTTT. The chain combines TRBV27 with TRBJ2-3; 9 positions match TRBD2. Germline V gene data show CDR1 as MNHEY and CDR2 as SMNVEV (reference sequence). V lost 5 bases and J lost 0; bases outside the gene matches: 12. The CDR3 has 18 residues.

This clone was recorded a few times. CDR3 nucleotide sequence: TGCGCCAGCAGTCAAGTCCGACTAGCGGGGTTCTACAATGAGCAGTTCTTC. It translates to CASSQVRLAGFYNEQFF. The chain combines TRBV5-1 with TRBJ2-1, with 11 positions matching TRBD2. The CDR3 is 17 amino acids. Germline-derived CDR1 and CDR2 are SGHRS and YFSETQ. Germline trimming cut 5 bases from V and 3 bases from J; bases unmatched to any gene: 10. Looking up the rest from reference TRBV5-1 and TRBJ2-1 gives the full variable domain: KAGVTQTPRYLIKTRGQQVTLSCSPISGHRSVSWYQQTPGQGLQFLFEYFSETQRNKGNFPGRFSGRQFSNSRSEMNVSTLELGDSALYLCASSQVRLAGFYNEQFFGPGTRLTVL.